The rows below give T cell receptor beta chains drawn from one sample of a study of blood T cell repertoires in COVID-19. Profiled with immunoSEQ multiplex PCR; TCRdb holds only in-frame clones, not every one. The sample has under 150,000 clones, less than 85% seen once. The sequenced material came from peripheral blood. The receptors were sampled from a human donor in a cohort sampled during active COVID-19. The CDR3 runs from the conserved cysteine through the conserved F or W. D genes are given only for firm matches. Clone size is stated in some rows and not others, as once, few, many or a class when expanded.

j_gene,abundance,v_gene,d_gene,CDR3aa,CDR3nt
TRBJ1-1,.,TRBV5-5,.,CASSLGAENTEAFF,TGTGCCAGCAGCTTGGGGGCTGAGAACACTGAAGCTTTCTTT
TRBJ1-3,.,TRBV11-2,TRBD1,CASSLGRGHGNTIYF,TGTGCCAGCAGCTTAGGCAGGGGGCATGGAAACACCATATATTTT
TRBJ1-1,.,TRBV11-2,.,CASSFRENTEAFF,TGTGCCAGCAGCTTTAGAGAAAACACTGAAGCTTTCTTT
TRBJ2-3,.,TRBV14,.,CASSQAVPDTQYF,TGTGCCAGCAGCCAAGCTGTCCCAGATACGCAGTATTTT
TRBJ1-2,.,TRBV5-5,TRBD1,CASNRDSTYTF,TGTGCCAGCAACAGGGACAGCACCTACACCTTC
TRBJ1-5,.,TRBV7-9,TRBD1,CASSLGGTGKYSNQPQHF,TGTGCCAGCAGCTTAGGAGGGACAGGGAAATATAGCAATCAGCCCCAGCATTTT
TRBJ1-1,.,TRBV5-1,TRBD1,CASSLNRGAEAFF,TGCGCCAGCAGCTTAAACAGGGGGGCTGAAGCTTTCTTT
TRBJ2-4,once,TRBV7-9,.,CASGRQEIAKNIQYF,TGTGCCAGCGGTCGGCAGGAAATAGCCAAAAACATTCAGTACTTC
TRBJ2-7,.,TRBV18,TRBD1,CASSPTPGTGLQEQYF,TGTGCCAGCTCACCCACGCCCGGGACAGGTCTACAGGAGCAGTACTTC
TRBJ2-3,.,TRBV9,.,CASSALGAVTDTQYF,TGTGCCAGCAGTGCTTTGGGGGCAGTTACAGATACGCAGTATTTT
TRBJ1-3,.,TRBV19,.,CASTMSSGNTIYF,TGTGCCAGTACCATGAGCTCTGGAAACACCATATATTTT
TRBJ2-1,.,TRBV24-1,TRBD2,CATSVNGEGNEQFF,TGTGCCACCAGTGTAAACGGGGAGGGCAATGAGCAGTTCTTC
TRBJ1-2,.,TRBV10-3,.,CAISRGGHGYTF,TGTGCCATCTCGCGGGGGGGCCATGGCTACACCTTC
TRBJ2-7,.,TRBV7-9,TRBD1,CASSLTGTGEDEQYF,TGTGCCAGCAGCTTAACTGGGACAGGGGAGGACGAGCAGTACTTC
TRBJ2-3,.,TRBV4-3,TRBD2,CASSQVGRGDKGTQYF,TGCGCCAGCAGCCAAGTTGGGCGGGGGGATAAAGGTACGCAGTATTTT
TRBJ1-5,.,TRBV3-1/TRBV3-2,.,CASSQGQSNQPQHF,TGTGCCAGCAGCCAAGGACAGAGCAATCAGCCCCAGCATTTT
TRBJ2-7,.,TRBV28,TRBD2,CASRRGGDPNSYEQYF,TGTGCCAGCAGACGGGGGGGGGACCCAAACTCCTACGAGCAGTACTTC
TRBJ1-1,once,TRBV4-3,.,CASSQFVTTNTEAFF,TGCGCCAGCAGCCAATTCGTGACAACGAACACTGAAGCTTTCTTT
TRBJ1-2,.,TRBV18,TRBD1,CASSPPGTGDYGYTF,TGTGCCAGCTCACCACCGGGGACAGGAGACTATGGCTACACCTTC
TRBJ1-2,.,TRBV3-1/TRBV3-2,.,CASSLQTYGYTF,TGTGCCAGCAGCCTACAAACCTATGGCTACACCTTC
TRBJ2-7,.,TRBV5-1,TRBD2,CASSDTGTIGEQYF,TGCGCCAGCAGCGATACCGGGACTATCGGCGAGCAGTACTTC
TRBJ2-3,.,TRBV30,TRBD2,CAWRLAGGVMQYF,TGTGCCTGGAGACTAGCGGGGGGGGTCATGCAGTATTTT
TRBJ1-1,.,TRBV25-1,.,CASSEVEGSTEAFF,TGTGCCAGCAGTGAAGTAGAGGGCTCCACTGAAGCTTTCTTT
TRBJ1-5,.,TRBV28,.,CASSRENQPQHF,TGTGCCAGCAGCCGGGAGAATCAGCCCCAGCATTTT
TRBJ1-2,.,TRBV4-3,.,CASSQESRPGGKGYTF,TGCGCCAGCAGCCAAGAGTCGAGGCCGGGGGGAAAGGGCTACACCTTC
TRBJ2-3,.,TRBV18,TRBD2,CASSPLTSGGASTQYF,TGTGCCAGCTCACCACTTACTAGCGGGGGGGCATCCACGCAGTATTTT
TRBJ1-2,.,TRBV3-1/TRBV3-2,.,CASSQDFGYTF,TGTGCCAGCAGCCAAGACTTCGGCTACACCTTC
TRBJ1-2,.,TRBV6-5,TRBD1,CASSPGGNYGYTF,TGTGCCAGCAGTCCAGGGGGCAACTATGGCTACACCTTC
TRBJ1-1,.,TRBV28,.,CASSTQGVMAEAFF,TGTGCCAGCAGCACCCAAGGGGTGATGGCTGAAGCTTTCTTT
TRBJ2-7,.,TRBV7-8,.,CASSSPDSLYEQYF,TGTGCCAGCAGCTCCCCGGACAGCCTATACGAGCAGTACTTC
TRBJ2-1,.,TRBV28,.,CASSLLAGDNEQFF,TGTGCCAGCAGTTTGCTGGCCGGGGACAATGAGCAGTTCTTC
TRBJ2-1,.,TRBV6-5,TRBD2,CASSLSLADNEQFF,TGTGCCAGCAGTCTCTCTCTAGCGGACAATGAGCAGTTCTTC
TRBJ2-7,.,TRBV28,TRBD1,CASSLSTPGQSYEQYF,TGTGCCAGCAGTTTATCCACTCCGGGACAGAGCTACGAGCAGTACTTC
TRBJ1-2,.,TRBV6-5,.,CASSPRPGLSSYTF,TGTGCCAGCAGTCCCCGTCCGGGACTATCCTCCTACACCTTC
TRBJ1-1,.,TRBV6-5,.,CASTKSRAVGAEAFF,TGTGCCAGCACCAAATCCCGGGCCGTAGGGGCTGAAGCTTTCTTT
TRBJ1-6,.,TRBV28,TRBD1,CASSLLGQGVPPLHF,TGTGCCAGCAGTTTATTGGGGCAGGGGGTCCCACCCCTCCACTTT
TRBJ2-5,.,TRBV11-2,TRBD1,CASSPPGTGGLLETQYF,TGTGCCAGCAGCCCACCAGGGACAGGGGGTTTGTTGGAGACCCAGTACTTC
TRBJ1-5,.,TRBV11-2,.,CASSRGPENQPQHF,TGTGCCAGCAGCCGAGGCCCAGAAAATCAGCCCCAGCATTTT
TRBJ2-1,.,TRBV20-1,TRBD2,CSRRLADEQFF,TGCAGCCGTCGACTAGCCGATGAGCAGTTCTTC
TRBJ1-5,.,TRBV19,.,CASSILLSNQPQHF,TGTGCCAGTAGTATTCTCCTTAGCAATCAGCCCCAGCATTTT
TRBJ1-2,.,TRBV16,.,CASSRPGTNYGYTF,TGTGCCAGCAGCCGACCCGGGACAAACTATGGCTACACCTTC
TRBJ2-2,.,TRBV5-5,TRBD2,CASSLEAGRYTGELFF,TGTGCCAGCAGCTTGGAAGCGGGGCGTTACACCGGGGAGCTGTTTTTT
TRBJ1-3,.,TRBV7-6,TRBD1,CASSQTGAGNTIYF,TGTGCCAGCAGCCAGACAGGGGCTGGAAACACCATATATTTT
TRBJ1-5,.,TRBV12-5,TRBD1,CASGLVQGAYNQPQHF,TGTGCTAGTGGTTTGGTCCAGGGGGCTTACAATCAGCCCCAGCATTTT
TRBJ2-2,.,TRBV6-5,TRBD1,CATTGQANTGELFF,TGTGCCACGACGGGACAGGCGAACACCGGGGAGCTGTTTTTT
TRBJ2-1,.,TRBV7-9,TRBD2,CASSPRGSGGAVGNEQFF,TGTGCCAGCAGCCCCCGTGGTAGCGGGGGGGCTGTAGGGAATGAGCAGTTCTTC
TRBJ1-1,.,TRBV28,TRBD1,CASSPPTGKNTEAFF,TGTGCCAGCAGTCCGCCGACAGGGAAGAACACTGAAGCTTTCTTT
TRBJ1-6,.,TRBV18,.,CASSPRYNSPLHF,TGTGCCAGCTCACCGCGGTATAATTCACCCCTCCACTTT
TRBJ1-1,.,TRBV29-1,TRBD1,CSGRQGAEAFF,TGCAGCGGGAGACAGGGGGCTGAAGCTTTCTTT
TRBJ2-5,.,TRBV23-1,.,CASSFGPGKETQYF,TGCGCCAGCAGTTTCGGGCCGGGGAAGGAGACCCAGTACTTC